A selection of T cell receptor beta chains follows, all from one sample in a study of T-cell reconstitution after alpha-beta-depleted transplantation in children. TCRdb passed the PCR reads through MiXCR, listing each CDR3 protein once. The table includes about 610,000 distinct CDR3 sequences, over 9.5% detected once. This specimen was PBMCs from the stem cell graft donor, taken from the stem cell graft. These receptors all stem from a human donor who donated a stem cell graft to a child with acute myeloid leukemia. Both conserved end residues are part of each CDR3. Each record gives: clone size, CDR3 length, V gene, J gene, D gene, CDR3 protein, CDR3 DNA. D genes are given only for firm matches. Clone size is given for some rows only: seen once, a few or many times, or a class if the clone is expanded.

>many|18|TRBV4-3|TRBJ2-1|-
CASSQDHAALGGNNEQFF
TGCGCCAGCAGCCAAGACCATGCAGCGCTAGGGGGAAACAATGAGCAGTTCTTC
>-|11|TRBV20-1|TRBJ2-1|-
CSASPWNEQFF
TGCAGTGCTAGTCCGTGGAATGAGCAGTTCTTC
>-|15|TRBV15|TRBJ2-1|-
CATSRDRGSHNEQFF
TGTGCCACCAGCAGAGATCGAGGCTCCCACAATGAGCAGTTCTTC
>few|17|TRBV11-2|TRBJ2-1|TRBD2
CASSLTLAGGPRNEQFF
TGTGCCAGCAGCTTAACACTAGCGGGAGGGCCGCGGAATGAGCAGTTCTTC
>many|15|TRBV7-2|TRBJ2-5|TRBD2
CASSLTSGSKETQYF
TGTGCCAGCAGCTTGACTAGCGGGAGTAAAGAGACCCAGTACTTC
>few|15|TRBV7-2|TRBJ2-1|-
CASSVLGLSRNEQFF
TGTGCCAGCAGCGTTTTGGGGCTTAGTAGGAATGAGCAGTTCTTC
>-|11|TRBV12-3/TRBV12-4|TRBJ2-7|-
CASRRLGEQYF
TGTGCCAGCAGACGGTTGGGCGAGCAGTACTTC
>many|15|TRBV5-4|TRBJ2-2|-
CASSFDPISTGELFF
TGTGCCAGCAGCTTTGACCCGATCAGCACCGGGGAGCTGTTTTTT
>few|16|TRBV4-3|TRBJ2-1|TRBD2
CASSQDGLAGYNEQFF
TGCGCCAGCAGCCAAGACGGGCTAGCGGGGTACAATGAGCAGTTCTTC
>few|18|TRBV3-1|TRBJ2-3|TRBD2
CASSPRHLAADSTDTQYF
TGTGCCAGCAGCCCAAGACACCTAGCGGCGGATAGCACAGATACGCAGTATTTT
>-|15|TRBV7-6|TRBJ2-7|TRBD2
CASTNPGTSGTEQYF
TGTGCCAGCACCAATCCCGGGACTAGCGGGACCGAGCAGTACTTC
>few|12|TRBV20-1|TRBJ1-1|TRBD1
CSADHRGTEAFF
TGCAGTGCGGACCACAGGGGAACTGAAGCTTTCTTT
>many|14|TRBV12-3/TRBV12-4|TRBJ1-1|-
CASSLDSGNTEAFF
TGTGCCAGCAGTTTGGACAGTGGGAACACTGAAGCTTTCTTT
>few|18|TRBV11-1|TRBJ2-3|TRBD2
CATYLGSSGMVQTDTQYF
TGTGCCACCTATCTTGGGTCTAGCGGGATGGTGCAAACAGATACGCAGTATTTT
>few|18|TRBV6-5|TRBJ1-2|TRBD1
CASSYRGTGGGQWSGYTF
TGTGCCAGCAGTTATCGGGGGACAGGGGGCGGCCAATGGAGTGGCTACACCTTC